These 25 T cell receptor beta chains were sequenced from one sample in a study of blood T cell repertoires in COVID-19. The assay was immunoSEQ multiplex PCR, and TCRdb's table has in-frame clones only and misses some. The sample gives over 150,000 clones, approximately 86% of which show up once; 2% to 3% is in the top ten. The sequenced material came from peripheral blood. The receptors were gathered from a woman aged 80 or older with COVID-19, enrolled during active disease.

This clone was observed once. The CDR3 DNA reads TGTGCCAGCTCACCGGGACAGGGGGTGAACTATGGCTACACCTTC. This gives the protein CASSPGQGVNYGYTF. The J gene is TRBJ1-2, the V gene TRBV18; 11 bases agree with TRBD1. The CDR3 spans 15 residues. The V segment lost 3 bases and the J segment 2 bases; nucleotides outside the gene matches: 2. Germline V gene data show CDR1 as KGHSH and CDR2 as LQKENI.

This chain joins TRBV6-5 and TRBJ1-1; 9 nucleotides match TRBD1. The CDR3 totals 15 residues. Germline V gives CDR1 MNHEY, CDR2 SVGAGI. The V gene end was trimmed by 5 bases and the J gene end by 1 base; junction bases not matched to a gene: 5. CDR3 sequence: CASSPRQGGNTEAFF. The CDR3 DNA reads as TGTGCCAGCAGTCCCCGACAGGGGGGGAACACTGAAGCTTTCTTT.

This chain joins TRBV19 and TRBJ1-5; no firm D call. This CDR3 spans 15 amino acids. The V end lost 1 base, the J end lost 0 bases, and 7 bases lay between the germline ends. From germline, CDR1 is LNHDA and CDR2 SQIVND (reference sequence). DNA of the CDR3: TGTGCCAGTAGTATAGGGCCGATTAGCAATCAGCCCCAGCATTTT. This codes for CASSIGPISNQPQHF.

This clone appeared once. The rearrangement joins TRBV13 to TRBJ2-7, with D possibly being TRBD2 (5 bases). The CDR3 runs to 14 residues. Germline CDR1 reads PRHDT; CDR2 reads FYEKMQ (reference sequence). Trimming cost V 2 bases and J 4 bases, with 12 bases left between them. The CDR3 DNA sequence: TGTGCCAGCAGCTTACGAGGGAGTATATACGAGCAGTACTTC. It yields the protein CASSLRGSIYEQYF.

The V gene is TRBV10-3, the J gene TRBJ2-3; 7 bases are shared with TRBD1. The V gene end was trimmed by 4 bases and the J gene end by 2 bases; junction bases not matched to a gene: 6. The CDR3 has 15 amino acids. Germline V lookup: CDR1 ENHRY, CDR2 SYGVKD. This CDR3 reads CAISATGTATDTQYF. Here the CDR3 DNA reads TGTGCCATCAGTGCAACCGGGACAGCCACAGATACGCAGTATTTT.

J is TRBJ1-2 and V is TRBV28, with D unclear. V lost 4 bases, J lost 4 bases, and 4 bases lay in between. Germline V lookup: CDR1 MDHEN, CDR2 SYDVKM. This CDR3 region has 11 residues. The CDR3 bases are TGTGCCAGCAGTTCCCGCTATGGCTACACCTTC. Protein product: CASSSRYGYTF.

J is TRBJ2-1 and V is TRBV5-4; tentative D call: TRBD1 (5 bases). V lost 0 bases and J 0 bases, leaving 7 bases between the germline ends. CDR1 is SGHNT and CDR2 is YYREEE in the germline V gene (reference sequence). There are 15 residues in the CDR3. The CDR3 DNA reads TGTGCCAGCAGCTTGGGACAGAGCTCCTACAATGAGCAGTTCTTC. Translation: CASSLGQSSYNEQFF.

The CDR3 sequence is CASSPVTGGAYEQYF. Written as DNA, the CDR3 is TGTGCCAGCAGTCCGGTTACAGGGGGCGCGTACGAGCAGTACTTC. The chain links TRBV28 to TRBJ2-7, with 9 bases lining up with TRBD1. Per germline, CDR1 MDHEN and CDR2 SYDVKM. V shed 5 bases and J 4 bases; nucleotides not matched to a gene: 9. This CDR3 spans 15 amino acids.

The chain links TRBV5-4 to TRBJ2-2; unclear D gene. CDR1 is SGHNT and CDR2 is YYREEE in the germline V gene (reference sequence). The CDR3 covers 14 residues. Trimming took off 2 bases at V and 5 bases at J, with 10 bases between the two ends. The CDR3 nucleotides read TGTGCCAGCAGCTTTTCAGACTTGACCGGGGAGCTGTTTTTT. Translated, it gives CASSFSDLTGELFF.

This clone was recorded once. This rearrangement joins TRBV29-1 to TRBJ1-1; 7 nucleotides agree with TRBD1. This CDR3 has 14 residues. The J segment lost 5 bases and the V segment lost 7 bases, leaving 13 bases of the junction unmatched. CDR1 is SQVTM, CDR2 ANQGSEA, per germline. The CDR3 region is CSAIPGGPGTEAFF. The CDR3 nucleotides are TGCAGCGCCATCCCAGGGGGGCCGGGGACTGAAGCTTTCTTT. The whole variable domain, remainder taken from reference TRBV29-1 and TRBJ1-1, is SAVISQKPSRDICQRGTSLTIQCQVDSQVTMMFWYRQQPGQSLTLIATANQGSEATYESGFVIDKFPISRPNLTFSTLTVSNMSPEDSSIYLCSAIPGGPGTEAFFGQGTRLTVV.

The gene calls are TRBV20-1 and TRBJ1-1, with D uncertain. V was cut by 6 bases and J by 8 bases, with 10 bases left in between. CDR3 length: 10 amino acids. Germline lookup yields CDR1 DFQATT and CDR2 SNEGSKA (reference sequence). In nucleotides, the CDR3 is TGCAGTGCCCTGCTGAGGGAAGCTTTCTTT. This codes for CSALLREAFF.

This clone was seen more than once but under ten times. The V and J genes are TRBV3-1 (or the pseudogene TRBV3-2) and TRBJ1-5, with D possibly matching TRBD1 (5 bases). Trimming pared 4 bases from V and 6 bases from J, leaving 16 bases between. The CDR3 covers 15 residues. CDR1 is LGHDT and CDR2 is YNNKEL in the germline V gene (reference sequence). The CDR3 bases are TGTGCCAGCAGCCTCGCGGGGACGGAGAGTCAGCCCCAGCATTTT. Its protein is CASSLAGTESQPQHF.

This clone was counted a single time. The V call is TRBV10-3, the J call TRBJ1-1; D not certain. The V gene's germline CDR1 is ENHRY and CDR2 SYGVKD. CDR3 length: 9 residues. Between the trimmed V and J ends, which lost 10 bases and 3 bases, there was a span of 3 bases. As DNA, the CDR3 is TGTGCCACGTACACTGAAGCTTTCTTT. It specifies CATYTEAFF.

This chain connects TRBV28 to TRBJ2-2; 10 nucleotides align to TRBD2. This CDR3 is 16 amino acids long. V was pared by 7 bases and J by 4 bases, with 9 bases of the junction left unmatched. Germline assignment: CDR1 MDHEN and CDR2 SYDVKM. The CDR3 loop reads CASTLLAGGLTGELFF. Here the CDR3 DNA reads TGTGCCAGCACCCTCTTAGCGGGAGGCCTCACCGGGGAGCTGTTTTTT.

This clone has only one observation. The chain couples TRBV6-4 to TRBJ1-1; 9 nucleotides agree with TRBD1. This CDR3 is built from 14 residues. Germline V CDR1 and CDR2: MRHNA, SNTAGT. The V segment lost 5 bases and the J segment 6 bases; nucleotides outside the gene matches: 7. The CDR3 DNA sequence: TGTGCCAGCAGTCCTGGGACAGGGTTCGCTGAAGCTTTCTTT. Residues: CASSPGTGFAEAFF.

This chain joins TRBV6-6 and TRBJ1-1, with 9 positions matching TRBD1. The V and J ends lost 2 bases and 0 bases, in that order; junction bases with no gene match: 1. The V gene's germline CDR1 is MNHNY and CDR2 SVGAGI (reference sequence). CDR3 length: 15 amino acids. The chain's CDR3 is CASSYGQGLNTEAFF. CDR3 DNA: TGTGCCAGCAGTTACGGACAGGGGTTGAACACTGAAGCTTTCTTT.

CDR3 in DNA: TGTGCCAGCAGTTACCCCGAGGGGAACACTGAAGCTTTCTTT. Translation: CASSYPEGNTEAFF. The chain uses TRBV6-6 and TRBJ1-1; D not certain. The CDR3 is 14 residues long. In germline, CDR1 is MNHNY, CDR2 SVGAGI (reference sequence). Between the trimmed V and J ends, which lost 2 bases and 1 base, there was a span of 8 bases.

This chain joins TRBV27 and TRBJ2-6; D not resolved. CDR1 and CDR2 from the germline V gene are MNHEY and SMNVEV (reference sequence). The CDR3 is made up of 17 amino acids. Trimming removed 4 bases at V and 0 bases at J, with 13 bases between. CDR3 amino acids: CASSYFPSISGANVLTF. The DNA for the CDR3 is TGTGCCAGCAGTTATTTTCCCAGTATCTCTGGGGCCAACGTCCTGACTTTC.

This clone has only a few counts. The V gene is TRBV7-9, the J gene TRBJ2-7, with a possible D match to TRBD2 (6 bases). The V gene's germline CDR1 is SEHNR and CDR2 FQNEAQ (reference sequence). V dropped 4 bases and J dropped 4 bases, with 11 bases sitting between them. The CDR3 is 13 residues long. This CDR3 is CASSSGGIYEQYF. As DNA, the CDR3 is TGTGCCAGCAGCTCGGGCGGGATATACGAGCAGTACTTC. Full variable domain (missing parts from reference TRBV7-9 and TRBJ2-7): DTGVSQNPRHKITKRGQNVTFRCDPISEHNRLYWYRQTLGQGPEFLTYFQNEAQLEKSRLLSDRFSAERPKGSFSTLEIQRTEQGDSAMYLCASSSGGIYEQYFGPGTRLTVT.

J is TRBJ1-1 and V is TRBV12-3 or TRBV12-4; no reliable D call. The germline V and J ends were trimmed by 4 bases and 8 bases, with 14 bases remaining between them. CDR3 length: 13 residues. The CDR3 DNA reads as TGTGCCAGCAGTTCCAATCTGGGCGGGGAAGCTTTCTTT. This gives the protein CASSSNLGGEAFF.

The J gene is TRBJ1-1, the V gene TRBV11-1, with 8 bases that match TRBD1. Germline trimming cut 4 bases from V and 5 bases from J; bases unmatched to any gene: 6. Germline values: CDR1 SGHAT, CDR2 FQDESV (reference sequence). The CDR3 runs 14 residues. CDR3 residues: CASSSTDRATEAFF. The CDR3 DNA is TGTGCCAGCAGCTCGACGGACAGGGCGACTGAAGCTTTCTTT.

V is TRBV15 and J is TRBJ2-2, with 12 bases matching TRBD2. Germline assignment: CDR1 LNHNV and CDR2 YYDKDF (reference sequence). V was clipped by 6 bases and J by 6 bases; unmatched bases: 5. The CDR3 covers 15 residues. CDR3 sequence reads: CATRASGRVAGELFF. CDR3 sequence (DNA): TGTGCCACCAGGGCTAGCGGGAGGGTAGCCGGGGAGCTGTTTTTT.

On this clone itself: Other DNA sequences in this sample translate to the same CDR3. The chain carries TRBV12-3 or TRBV12-4 and TRBJ2-7; no definite D call. CDR3 length: 13 amino acids. V gave up 3 bases and J gave up 0 bases, with 6 bases separating them. The CDR3 reads CASSLGASYEQYF. The CDR3 bases are TGTGCCAGCAGTTTGGGCGCCTCCTACGAGCAGTACTTC.

The J gene is TRBJ1-1, the V gene TRBV28; 8 nucleotides align to TRBD1. The CDR3 length is 15 residues. The ends lost 6 bases at V and 1 base at J; junction bases unmatched: 7. Germline V CDR1 and CDR2: MDHEN, SYDVKM. The CDR3 DNA reads as TGTGCCAGCAGGAGGCAGGGGGCGAGGAACACTGAAGCTTTCTTT. This translates into CASRRQGARNTEAFF. The variable domain in full, completed from reference TRBV28 and TRBJ1-1, reads DVKVTQSSRYLVKRTGEKVFLECVQDMDHENMFWYRQDPGLGLRLIYFSYDVKMKEKGDIPEGYSVSREKKERFSLILESASTNQTSMYLCASRRQGARNTEAFFGQGTRLTVV.

The chain employs TRBV9 and TRBJ2-7; the D is unclear. CDR1 and CDR2 (germline): SGDLS, YYNGEE. Trimming cost V 1 base and J 12 bases, with 20 bases left between them. The CDR3 sequence is 14 residues long. The CDR3 spells CASSVSSGGERVYF. The CDR3 bases are TGTGCCAGCAGCGTATCTTCGGGTGGCGAGAGAGTGTACTTC.